Listed here are 16 T cell receptor beta chains from one sample, sequenced in a study of blood T cell repertoires in COVID-19. The repertoire was sequenced with immunoSEQ multiplex PCR; TCRdb's copy has only in-frame clones and lacks some. The data contain a few hundred thousand clones, 70% to 90% of them singletons. What was sequenced was PBMCs or T cells enriched from blood (not recorded which). These receptors came from a woman in her twenties or thirties who had recovered from COVID-19.

This chain joins TRBV11-2 and TRBJ2-7; D may be TRBD1 (5 bases). Germline V gene sequence: CDR1 SGHAT, CDR2 FQNNGV. The V and J ends lost 6 bases and 2 bases respectively, with 14 bases between them. This CDR3 is built from 14 residues. The CDR3 loop is CASSLGVGTYEQYF. The DNA of the CDR3 is TGTGCCAGCAGTCTAGGGGTTGGGACCTACGAGCAGTACTTC.

In this sample, this clone turned up a few times. The chain employs TRBV24-1 and TRBJ2-5; weak D call: TRBD2 (6 bases). CDR1 and CDR2 from the germline V gene are KGHDR and SFDVKD. Trimming shortened V by 3 bases and J by 5 bases, and 18 bases separated the two germline ends. The CDR3 sequence is 16 residues long. CDR3 in amino acids: CATSDGMTSRQETQYF. In nucleotides, the CDR3 is TGTGCCACCAGTGATGGGATGACTAGTCGGCAGGAGACCCAGTACTTC.

This clone was detected once. The chain joins TRBV27 to TRBJ2-5; the match to TRBD2 covers 8 bases. The germline CDR1 and CDR2 sequences are MNHEY and SMNVEV (reference sequence). The junction had 15 bases not matched to a gene; V was cut back by 6 bases and J by 6 bases. The CDR3 is made up of 16 amino acids. The CDR3 DNA is TGTGCCAGCAGACGCGTGACGAGCGGGGGCGAAAAGACCCAGTACTTC. Its translation is CASRRVTSGGEKTQYF.

This sequence joins TRBV7-9 and TRBJ2-3; D remains unclear. Germline V gene data show CDR1 as SEHNR and CDR2 as FQNEAQ (reference sequence). Trimming removed 5 bases from V and 6 bases from J, with 18 bases in between. This CDR3 region has 15 residues. DNA for the CDR3: TGTGCCAGCAGCGTAGACACATCACACAAGGATACGCAGTATTTT. Translating it yields CASSVDTSHKDTQYF.

In its sample, this clone was seen a few times. The chain uses TRBV4-1 and TRBJ2-5; 7 bases match TRBD1. The ends lost 0 bases at V and 4 bases at J; junction bases unmatched: 5. Germline CDR1 MGHRA, CDR2 YSYEKL. There are 15 residues in the CDR3. CDR3 DNA: TGCGCCAGCAGCCAAGATGACAGGGTCGGAGAGACCCAGTACTTC. It yields the protein CASSQDDRVGETQYF.

The gene calls are TRBV9 and TRBJ2-3, with D tentatively TRBD2 (7 bases). Germline-derived CDR1 and CDR2 are SGDLS and YYNGEE. The CDR3 length is 14 residues. V shed 4 bases and J shed 3 bases, with 12 bases lying between them. The DNA for the CDR3 is TGTGCCAGCAGCAGGGGGAGGGTGACAGATACGCAGTATTTT. Its protein is CASSRGRVTDTQYF. The whole variable domain, remainder taken from reference TRBV9 and TRBJ2-3, is DSGVTQTPKHLITATGQRVTLRCSPRSGDLSVYWYQQSLDQGLQFLIQYYNGEERAKGNILERFSAQQFPDLHSELNLSSLELGDSALYFCASSRGRVTDTQYFGPGTRLTVL.

The chain employs TRBV5-1 and TRBJ2-4; TRBD2 aligns across 12 bases. The trim removed 2 bases at V and 6 bases at J, leaving 9 bases unmatched. The CDR3 is made up of 17 amino acids. Germline V gives CDR1 SGHRS, CDR2 YFSETQ. The CDR3 sequence: CASSFGPTSGRRNIQYF. The CDR3 nucleotides are TGCGCCAGCAGCTTCGGGCCGACTAGCGGGAGAAGAAACATTCAGTACTTC.

This clone appeared once. The chain uses TRBV7-2 and TRBJ1-1; D may be TRBD1 (6 bases). The CDR3 runs to 16 residues. The germline gives CDR1 SGHTA, CDR2 FQGNSA. The V end was cut by 2 bases, the J end by 10 bases, with 23 bases between. The CDR3 DNA reads TGTGCCAGCAGCTTAACCCCCTTTATACAGGGCGTCGGAGCTTTCTTT. Translation gives CASSLTPFIQGVGAFF.

V and J are TRBV27 and TRBJ1-5, with a possible D match to TRBD1 (5 bases). The CDR3 is 18 residues long. V was shortened by 0 bases and J by 4 bases, with 19 bases between the two germline ends. Germline values: CDR1 MNHEY, CDR2 SMNVEV (reference sequence). CDR3 sequence: CASSLSSSGAGRNQPQHF. The CDR3 region has the DNA TGTGCCAGCAGTTTATCGTCCTCGGGCGCAGGGAGGAATCAGCCCCAGCATTTT.

This clone came up many times. The chain joins TRBV14 to TRBJ2-1; TRBD2 is a possible D gene (5 bases). V was pared by 4 bases and J by 5 bases, with 9 bases between. CDR1 is SGHDN and CDR2 is FVKESK in the germline V gene. The CDR3 is 13 residues long. Written as DNA, the CDR3 is TGTGCCAGCAGCCCGGGGAGCCACAATGAGCAGTTCTTC. This translates into CASSPGSHNEQFF.

The gene calls are TRBV28 and TRBJ2-1, with TRBD1 matching over 7 bases. Germline assignment: CDR1 MDHEN and CDR2 SYDVKM. The CDR3 is made up of 15 amino acids. V was clipped by 6 bases and J by 8 bases; unmatched bases: 13. Here the CDR3 reads CASRADRALRHEQFF. In DNA form, the CDR3 reads TGTGCCAGCAGGGCAGACAGGGCGCTTAGGCATGAGCAGTTCTTC.

The V call is TRBV27, the J call TRBJ2-1; D is perhaps TRBD1 (8 bases). CDR3 length: 15 amino acids. V was pared by 3 bases and J by 8 bases, with 17 bases between. CDR1 and CDR2 (germline): MNHEY, SMNVEV (reference sequence). The DNA for the CDR3 is TGTGCCAGCAGTTTTGACAGGGGAGGGAACGATGAGCAGTTCTTC. This gives the protein CASSFDRGGNDEQFF.

The chain employs TRBV3-1 (or the pseudogene TRBV3-2) and TRBJ2-1; the match to TRBD2 covers 16 bases. J gave up 3 bases and V 4 bases, and 6 bases lay outside the gene matches. Germline V lookup: CDR1 LGHDT, CDR2 YNNKEL (reference sequence). CDR3 length equals 18 residues. Here the CDR3 DNA reads TGTGCCAGCAGCCTTGGGACTAGCGGGGGGGCCTTCTACAATGAGCAGTTCTTC. This encodes CASSLGTSGGAFYNEQFF.

The chain combines TRBV24-1 with TRBJ2-1; weak D call: TRBD2 (9 bases). The germline V gene encodes CDR1 KGHDR and CDR2 SFDVKD. The CDR3 is 20 residues long. Trimming took 5 bases from V and 5 from J, leaving 30 bases between them. The CDR3 sequence: CATSGVITGGRLAENNEQFF. DNA of the CDR3: TGTGCCACCAGTGGAGTAATTACAGGGGGAAGACTAGCGGAAAACAATGAGCAGTTCTTC.

The chain is built from TRBV2 and TRBJ1-2, with TRBD1 as a possible D gene (5 bases). Trimming left V 4 bases short and J 3 bases short, with 9 bases between. The CDR3 extends over 13 amino acids. Per the germline V gene, CDR1 is SNHLY and CDR2 is FYNNEI. The CDR3 nucleotides read TGTGCCAGCAGTGGACAGTTGGACTATGGCTACACCTTC. Translating gives CASSGQLDYGYTF.

The chain carries TRBV19 and TRBJ2-3; TRBD2 matches at 11 bases. The CDR3 has 18 amino acids. Germline CDR1 reads LNHDA; CDR2 reads SQIVND (reference sequence). The J segment lost 2 bases and the V segment lost 1 base, leaving 8 bases of the junction unmatched. In DNA form, the CDR3 reads TGTGCCAGTAGTATAGCCCACCAGACTAGCGGGAACACAGATACGCAGTATTTT. This encodes CASSIAHQTSGNTDTQYF.